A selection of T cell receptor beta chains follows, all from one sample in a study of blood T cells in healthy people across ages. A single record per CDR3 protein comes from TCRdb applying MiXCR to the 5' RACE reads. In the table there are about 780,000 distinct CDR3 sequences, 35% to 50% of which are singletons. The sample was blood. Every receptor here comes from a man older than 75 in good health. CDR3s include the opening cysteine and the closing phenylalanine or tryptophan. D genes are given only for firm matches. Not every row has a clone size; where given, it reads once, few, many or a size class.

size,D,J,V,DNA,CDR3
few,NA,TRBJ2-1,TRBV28,TGTGCCAGCCTCAGCGGCTCCTACAATGAGCAGTTCTTC,CASLSGSYNEQFF
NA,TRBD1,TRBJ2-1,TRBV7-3,TGTGCCAGCAGCCCGAAGGGGGCAACCTACAATGAGCAGTTCTTC,CASSPKGATYNEQFF
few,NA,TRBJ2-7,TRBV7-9,TGTGCCAGCAGCTTATCCGACAGAGCGTCCTACGAGCAGTACTTC,CASSLSDRASYEQYF
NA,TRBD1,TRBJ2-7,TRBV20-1,TGCAGTGCTAGAGACGCGGACAGGGGGAGCTCCTACGAGCAGTACTTC,CSARDADRGSSYEQYF
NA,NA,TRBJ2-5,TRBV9,TGTGCCAGCTCGGATCAGCAAGAGACCCAGTACTTC,CASSDQQETQYF
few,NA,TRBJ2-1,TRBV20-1,TGCAGTGCTAGCATAGAACTATCATTCCCGTACAATGAGCAGTTCTTC,CSASIELSFPYNEQFF
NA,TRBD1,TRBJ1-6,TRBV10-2,TGCGCCAGCAGTGATCAGGGGGTACAGAATTCACCCCTCCACTTT,CASSDQGVQNSPLHF
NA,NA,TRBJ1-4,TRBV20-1,TGCAGTGCTAGAGATCGGGGGAAGTCTGAAAAACTGTTTTTT,CSARDRGKSEKLFF
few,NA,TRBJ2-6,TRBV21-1,TGTGCCAGCATACGACCGGGACAGGGAGACGGGGCCAACGTCCTGACTTTC,CASIRPGQGDGANVLTF
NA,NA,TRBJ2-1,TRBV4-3,TGCGCCAGCAGCCAAGATAGGGAGTACAATGAGCAGTTCTTC,CASSQDREYNEQFF
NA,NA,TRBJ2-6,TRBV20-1,TGCAGTGCTAGAGGCCCGGACAGCCCTCTCTCTGGGGCCAACGTCCTGACTTTC,CSARGPDSPLSGANVLTF
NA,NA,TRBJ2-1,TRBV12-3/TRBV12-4,TGTGCCAGCAGTTTTGTAGCGGAGAATGAGCAGTTCTTC,CASSFVAENEQFF
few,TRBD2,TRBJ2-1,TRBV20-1,TGCAGTGCTAGGGGAGGGGCGGCCTACAATGAGCAGTTCTTC,CSARGGAAYNEQFF
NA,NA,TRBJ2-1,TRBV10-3,TGTGCCATCAGTGTCAAGGGGCTAGCTGGGAATGAGCAGTTCTTC,CAISVKGLAGNEQFF
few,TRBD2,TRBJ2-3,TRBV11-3,TGTGCCAGCAGCTCCAGGACTAGCGGGACCGCAGATGCGCAGTATTTT,CASSSRTSGTADAQYF
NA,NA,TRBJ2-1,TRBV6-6,TGTGCCAGCCAACTCGCCCCTAGTGGGGGCTACAATGAGCAGTTCTTC,CASQLAPSGGYNEQFF
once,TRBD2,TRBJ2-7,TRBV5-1,TGCGCCAGCAGCATTGGTGGGCTAGCGGGGGAACTCTCCTACAATGAGCAGTACTTC,CASSIGGLAGELSYNEQYF
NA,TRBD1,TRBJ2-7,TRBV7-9,TGTGCCAGCAGCTCCCTGACAGGGGACTCCTACGAGCAGTACTTC,CASSSLTGDSYEQYF
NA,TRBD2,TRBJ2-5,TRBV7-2,TGTGCCAGCAGCTCAGGGACCGGGAGGGAAGAGACCCAGTACTTC,CASSSGTGREETQYF
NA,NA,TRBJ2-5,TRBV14,TGTGCCAGCAGCCAGACTAACTGGGGGACCCAGTACTTC,CASSQTNWGTQYF
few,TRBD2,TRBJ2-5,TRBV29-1,TGCAGCGTTCGCGGGAGGGCCGGAGAGACCCAGTACTTC,CSVRGRAGETQYF
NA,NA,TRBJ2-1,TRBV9,TGTGCCAGCAGCGTAAGACCGAGTGGTGTGCAGTTCTTC,CASSVRPSGVQFF
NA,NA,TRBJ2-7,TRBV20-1,TGCAGTGCTAGAGAACCCTCCTACGAGCAGTACTTC,CSAREPSYEQYF
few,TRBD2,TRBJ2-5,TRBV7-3,TGTGCCAGCAGGACCGGGACTAGCGGCAATGAGCAGTACTTC,CASRTGTSGNEQYF
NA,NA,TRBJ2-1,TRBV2,TGTGCCAGCAGTTCGTTGGTGGGGAACAATGAGCAGTTCTTC,CASSSLVGNNEQFF
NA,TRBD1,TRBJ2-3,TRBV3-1,TGTGCCGGCAGCCCCTATAAAGGGCAGGGGGCCACAGATACGCAGTATTTT,CAGSPYKGQGATDTQYF
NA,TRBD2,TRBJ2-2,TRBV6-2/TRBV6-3,TGTGCCAGCAGTGACCCAATAGCGGGAAACACCGGGGAGCTGTTTTTT,CASSDPIAGNTGELFF
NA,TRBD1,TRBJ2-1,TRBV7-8,TGTGCCAGCAGCTTAGTGAGGACAGGACGAGCAAATGAGCAGTTCTTC,CASSLVRTGRANEQFF
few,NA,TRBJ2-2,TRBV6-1,TGTGCCAGCAGTCTCCAGGTCACCGGGGAGCTGTTTTTT,CASSLQVTGELFF
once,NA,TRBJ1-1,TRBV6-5,TGTGCCTGCAGTCGGATCAAGGGCGCTGAAGCTTTCTTT,CACSRIKGAEAFF
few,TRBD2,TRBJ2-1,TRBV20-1,TGCAGTGCGAACCGACTAGCGGGGATAAGTGAGCAGTTCTTC,CSANRLAGISEQFF
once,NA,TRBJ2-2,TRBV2,TGTGCCAGCAGTGTTTACGGGGGGCAAGGCACCGGGGAGCTGTTTTTT,CASSVYGGQGTGELFF
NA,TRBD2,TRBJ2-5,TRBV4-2,TGTGCCAGCAGCCAAGATGTAGCGGGAGGGCGGGAGACCCAGTACTTC,CASSQDVAGGRETQYF